This T cell receptor beta chain was identified during a study of blood T cell repertoires in COVID-19. The CDR3 spans 15 residues. Germline lookup yields CDR1 LNHDA and CDR2 SQIVND (reference sequence). With V trimmed by 3 bases and J by 2 bases, 3 bases remained unmatched. Original data processing: Using reference gene primer amplification, nucleated cell counts were estimated. Method: immunoSEQ multiplex PCR; TCRdb's copy keeps in-frame clones and lacks some. The V and J calls and the clone size are those of that table, but D and trimming were determined from the DNA. The sample contains 130,000 to 150,000 clones, roughly 90% of which appear only once.

This sequence originates from a woman in her twenties or thirties with acute COVID-19. The chain uses TRBV19 and TRBJ1-4; 7 bases line up with TRBD1. Input material: PBMCs or T cells enriched from blood (not recorded which). As DNA, the CDR3 is TGTGCCAGTAGTATTGTACAGGGGACTAATGAAAAACTGTTTTTT. This codes for CASSIVQGTNEKLFF.